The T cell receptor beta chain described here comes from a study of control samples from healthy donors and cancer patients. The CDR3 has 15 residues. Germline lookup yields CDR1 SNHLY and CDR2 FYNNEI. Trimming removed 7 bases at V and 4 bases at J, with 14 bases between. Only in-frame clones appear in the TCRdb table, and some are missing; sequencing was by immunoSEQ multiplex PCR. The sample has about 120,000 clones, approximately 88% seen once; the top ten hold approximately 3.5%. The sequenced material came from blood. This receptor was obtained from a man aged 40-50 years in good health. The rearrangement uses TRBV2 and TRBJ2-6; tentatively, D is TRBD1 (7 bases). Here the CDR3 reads CASIKQGRGANVLTF. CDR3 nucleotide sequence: TGTGCCAGCATAAAACAGGGGAGGGGGGCCAACGTCCTGACTTTC. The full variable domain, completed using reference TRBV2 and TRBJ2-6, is EPEVTQTPSHQVTQMGQEVILRCVPISNHLYFYWYRQILGQKVEFLVSFYNNEISEKSEIFDDQFSVERPDGSNFTLKIRSTKLEDSAMYFCASIKQGRGANVLTFGAGSRLTVL.